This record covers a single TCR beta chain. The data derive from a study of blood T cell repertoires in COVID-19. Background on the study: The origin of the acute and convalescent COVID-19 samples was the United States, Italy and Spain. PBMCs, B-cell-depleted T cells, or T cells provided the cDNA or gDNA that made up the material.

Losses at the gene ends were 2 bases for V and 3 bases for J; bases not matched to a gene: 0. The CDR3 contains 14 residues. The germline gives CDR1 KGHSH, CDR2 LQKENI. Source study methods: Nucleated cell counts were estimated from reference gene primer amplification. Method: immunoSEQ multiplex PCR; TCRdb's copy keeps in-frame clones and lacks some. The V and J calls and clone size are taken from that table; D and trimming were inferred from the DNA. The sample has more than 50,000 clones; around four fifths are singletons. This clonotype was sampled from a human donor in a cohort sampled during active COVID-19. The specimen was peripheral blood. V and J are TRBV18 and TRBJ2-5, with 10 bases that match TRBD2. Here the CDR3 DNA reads TGTGCCAGCTCACCAACTAGCGGGAAAGAGACCCAGTACTTC. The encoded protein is CASSPTSGKETQYF.